This T cell receptor (beta chain) appears in the sequencing data of a study of shared clonotypes between healthy human individuals. The overall study: A donor's plate count was three for CD4 naive and three for CD4 memory; CD8 naive had two and CD8 memory one.

The CDR3 sequence is 17 residues long. V shed 4 bases and J shed 7 bases, with 20 bases lying between them. Per the germline V gene, CDR1 is LNHDA and CDR2 is SQIVND (reference sequence). Profiling relied on immunoSEQ multiplex PCR, and the TCRdb table lists in-frame clones only, not all of them. The sample consists of about 2 million clones, 85% to 95% of them appearing once. Worth noting for this clone: Its specificity is not known.

Study-wide points: Around 5% was the fraction of naive CD4 clonotypes found shared across several donors. Sampling used blood alone; tissue repertoires probably differ. In general, naive subsets displayed greater estimated richness than memory subsets did.

Sequencing used naive CD4+ T cells sorted from blood. Subset of the sample: CD45RA+ positively selected. The sequence was obtained from a man in his late teens or twenties in good health. V usage is TRBV19 and J usage is TRBJ1-6; D unclear. CDR3: CASSTVKGLGINSPLHF. DNA of the CDR3: TGTGCCAGTAGTACGGTCAAGGGTCTAGGAATAAATTCACCCCTCCACTTT.